Listed below are T cell receptor beta chains from one sample, sequenced in a study of shared clonotypes between healthy human individuals. The repertoire was sequenced with immunoSEQ multiplex PCR; TCRdb's copy has only in-frame clones and lacks some. The sample consists of millions of clones, 85% to 95% of them appearing once. The sample taken for sequencing was naive CD4+ T cells from PBMCs. The receptors were sampled from a man aged 18 to 29 in good health. Some clones in this sample may be carry-over from other donors' samples. The CDR3 runs from the conserved cysteine through the conserved F or W. The order of the fields is V gene, D gene, J gene, clone size, CDR3 DNA, CDR3 protein. A D gene is named only where the DNA matches it firmly. Clone sizes are given selectively: once, few, many, or a class where the clone is expanded.

v_gene: TRBV21-1; d_gene: -; j_gene: TRBJ2-7; abundance: -; CDR3nt: TGTGCCAGCAGCAAATTAAGCAGTCGCACTTACGAGCAGTACTTC; CDR3aa: CASSKLSSRTYEQYF
v_gene: TRBV28; d_gene: TRBD2; j_gene: TRBJ2-7; abundance: -; CDR3nt: TGTGCCAGCAGTTCCAGACTAGCGGGAGGGCCTAGCTACGAGCAGTACTTC; CDR3aa: CASSSRLAGGPSYEQYF
v_gene: TRBV7-2; d_gene: -; j_gene: TRBJ1-4; abundance: -; CDR3nt: TGTGCCAGCAGCTTAAACGCAGACAGTAATGAAAAACTGTTTTTT; CDR3aa: CASSLNADSNEKLFF
v_gene: TRBV28; d_gene: -; j_gene: TRBJ1-1; abundance: -; CDR3nt: TGTGCCAGCTGTGTTCGGGACACTGAAGCTTTCTTT; CDR3aa: CASCVRDTEAFF
v_gene: TRBV7-3; d_gene: -; j_gene: TRBJ1-6; abundance: -; CDR3nt: TGTGCCAGCAGCTCTAGCTCTCTCCTCTATAATTCACCCCTCCACTTT; CDR3aa: CASSSSSLLYNSPLHF
v_gene: TRBV11-3; d_gene: -; j_gene: TRBJ2-1; abundance: -; CDR3nt: TGTGCCAGCAGCTTCGGCCTTAAAGGGCAGTTCTTC; CDR3aa: CASSFGLKGQFF
v_gene: TRBV7-9; d_gene: -; j_gene: TRBJ1-1; abundance: -; CDR3nt: TGTGCCAGCAGCTTAGAAGGAGGGGCTGAAGCTTTCTTT; CDR3aa: CASSLEGGAEAFF
v_gene: TRBV7-2; d_gene: TRBD2; j_gene: TRBJ2-2; abundance: -; CDR3nt: TGTGCCAGCAGCCCCAGGCAGGCGGGAGGCGCGAACACCGGGGAGCTGTTTTTT; CDR3aa: CASSPRQAGGANTGELFF
v_gene: TRBV6-6; d_gene: -; j_gene: TRBJ1-1; abundance: -; CDR3nt: TGTGCCAGCAAGGGCCGGGGAGACACTGAAGCTTTCTTT; CDR3aa: CASKGRGDTEAFF
v_gene: TRBV19; d_gene: TRBD1; j_gene: TRBJ1-1; abundance: -; CDR3nt: TGTGCCAGTAGATACAGGGGGGACACTGAAGCTTTCTTT; CDR3aa: CASRYRGDTEAFF
v_gene: TRBV18; d_gene: -; j_gene: TRBJ2-5; abundance: -; CDR3nt: TGTGCCAGCTCACCAGATATGCTAGAGACCCAGTACTTC; CDR3aa: CASSPDMLETQYF
v_gene: TRBV28; d_gene: TRBD2; j_gene: TRBJ2-3; abundance: -; CDR3nt: TGTGCCAGCAGGGTAGCGGGAGTGACAGATACGCAGTATTTT; CDR3aa: CASRVAGVTDTQYF
v_gene: TRBV20-1; d_gene: -; j_gene: TRBJ2-5; abundance: once; CDR3nt: TGCAGTGCGCCCCAGGGGACCCAGTACTTC; CDR3aa: CSAPQGTQYF
v_gene: TRBV5-1; d_gene: TRBD1; j_gene: TRBJ1-5; abundance: -; CDR3nt: TGCGCCAGCAGCCCGACGGGACAGGGGGGTCAGCCCCAGCATTTT; CDR3aa: CASSPTGQGGQPQHF
v_gene: TRBV7-2; d_gene: -; j_gene: TRBJ1-3; abundance: -; CDR3nt: TGTGCCAGCAGCTTAGATCAGGGAAGAACTGGAAACACCATATATTTT; CDR3aa: CASSLDQGRTGNTIYF
v_gene: TRBV28; d_gene: TRBD2; j_gene: TRBJ2-5; abundance: -; CDR3nt: TGTGCCAGCAGTATTGGGGGGGAGAGGATGCAGACCCAGTACTTC; CDR3aa: CASSIGGERMQTQYF
v_gene: TRBV9; d_gene: TRBD1; j_gene: TRBJ2-4; abundance: -; CDR3nt: TGTGCCAGCAGCGTGGGACAGGGTTTAGCCAAAAACATTCAGTACTTC; CDR3aa: CASSVGQGLAKNIQYF
v_gene: TRBV5-1; d_gene: -; j_gene: TRBJ2-7; abundance: -; CDR3nt: TGCGCCAGCAGCTTGTTCCTAGCTAGCTACGAGCAGTACTTC; CDR3aa: CASSLFLASYEQYF
v_gene: TRBV5-1; d_gene: -; j_gene: TRBJ1-1; abundance: -; CDR3nt: TGCGCCAGCAGCTTGGCCGGTGGCATGAACACTGAAGCTTTCTTT; CDR3aa: CASSLAGGMNTEAFF
v_gene: TRBV28; d_gene: TRBD1; j_gene: TRBJ2-2; abundance: -; CDR3nt: TGTGCCAGCAGGCGGTGGGGGACAGGGGAAACCGGGGAGCTGTTTTTT; CDR3aa: CASRRWGTGETGELFF
v_gene: TRBV2; d_gene: -; j_gene: TRBJ1-2; abundance: -; CDR3nt: TGTGCCAGCAGTGAGTCCCGGGCCCTTAACTATGGCTACACCTTC; CDR3aa: CASSESRALNYGYTF
v_gene: TRBV2; d_gene: TRBD1; j_gene: TRBJ2-7; abundance: few; CDR3nt: TGTGCCAGCACCAGGGACAGCCTCACCTACGAGCAGTACTTC; CDR3aa: CASTRDSLTYEQYF
v_gene: TRBV5-6; d_gene: -; j_gene: TRBJ1-1; abundance: -; CDR3nt: TGTGCCAGCAGCTTGGGAAGAAAAGCCACTGAAGCTTTCTTT; CDR3aa: CASSLGRKATEAFF
v_gene: TRBV10-3; d_gene: -; j_gene: TRBJ2-7; abundance: -; CDR3nt: TGTGCCATCACTCCGGGACTTCCCTCCTACGAGCAGTACTTC; CDR3aa: CAITPGLPSYEQYF
v_gene: TRBV4-1; d_gene: TRBD1; j_gene: TRBJ2-1; abundance: -; CDR3nt: TGCGCCAGCAGCCGTGACCGGGACAGGGTGAACAATGAGCAGTTCTTC; CDR3aa: CASSRDRDRVNNEQFF
v_gene: TRBV7-2; d_gene: -; j_gene: TRBJ2-7; abundance: -; CDR3nt: TGTGCCAGCAGCTTAGGCCTGACAGACCACTACGAGCAGTACTTC; CDR3aa: CASSLGLTDHYEQYF
v_gene: TRBV6-1; d_gene: TRBD1; j_gene: TRBJ1-2; abundance: -; CDR3nt: TGTGCCAGCAGTGAAAGGGACAGGGGAATTCATGGCTACACCTTC; CDR3aa: CASSERDRGIHGYTF
v_gene: TRBV6-4; d_gene: -; j_gene: TRBJ1-2; abundance: -; CDR3nt: TGTGCCAAGAGATGGCAGCTAAAAACCTATGGCTACACCTTC; CDR3aa: CAKRWQLKTYGYTF
v_gene: TRBV6-6; d_gene: -; j_gene: TRBJ1-1; abundance: -; CDR3nt: TGTGCCACCACGAGCCGGGGAGGCGGCACTGAAGCTTTCTTT; CDR3aa: CATTSRGGGTEAFF